Below are 25 T cell receptor beta chains sequenced from a single sample in a study of blood T cell repertoires in COVID-19. Profiling relied on immunoSEQ multiplex PCR, and the TCRdb table lists in-frame clones only, not all of them. The sample holds 200,000 or so clones, about 88% seen once. Sequenced input: peripheral blood. These receptor sequences come from a man aged 65-85 years with active or convalescent COVID-19.

The CDR3 DNA follows: TGTGCCAGCAGCCAAGAAGGGCCCCGGGGGGAGACCCAGTACTTC. The encoded protein is CASSQEGPRGETQYF. The gene calls are TRBV3-1 (or the pseudogene TRBV3-2) and TRBJ2-5, with D perhaps TRBD2 (6 bases). This CDR3 region has 15 residues. Trimming removed 0 bases at V and 5 bases at J, with 13 bases between. CDR1 is LGHDT and CDR2 is YNNKEL in the germline V gene (reference sequence).

The gene calls are TRBV11-3 and TRBJ2-7; perhaps TRBD1 as D (5 bases). The CDR3 has 12 amino acids. Germline V lookup: CDR1 SGHNT, CDR2 YENEEA. Deletions cut 4 bases from V and 5 bases from J, with 9 bases between. The chain's CDR3 is CASSSQGDEQYF. As DNA, the CDR3 is TGTGCCAGCAGCTCCCAAGGGGACGAGCAGTACTTC. The variable domain in full, with the rest retrieved from reference TRBV11-3 and TRBJ2-7, is EAGVVQSPRYKIIEKKQPVAFWCNPISGHNTLYWYLQNLGQGPELLIRYENEEAVDDSQLPKDRFSAERLKGVDSTLKIQPAELGDSAVYLCASSSQGDEQYFGPGTRLTVT.

The CDR3 sequence: CATSVFRQGLGYTF. The CDR3 DNA reads as TGTGCCACCAGTGTCTTCCGACAGGGCCTTGGCTACACCTTC. The rearrangement joins TRBV24-1 to TRBJ1-2; 7 bases agree with TRBD1. The CDR3 consists of 14 residues. Germline V CDR1 and CDR2: KGHDR, SFDVKD. After removal of 5 bases from V and 7 bases from J, the junction contained 9 bases not matched to a gene.

This clone was counted a single time. The V and J genes are TRBV29-1 and TRBJ2-7; TRBD2 aligns across 8 bases. The CDR3 is 17 residues long. With V trimmed by 8 bases and J by 0 bases, 18 bases remained unmatched. Germline V gene sequence: CDR1 SQVTM, CDR2 ANQGSEA. The CDR3 loop is CSPLTGLDNLSSYEQYF. DNA for the CDR3: TGCAGCCCCCTCACGGGACTAGACAATCTGAGCTCCTACGAGCAGTACTTC.

V usage is TRBV29-1 and J usage is TRBJ1-2, with 7 bases that match TRBD1. V gave up 3 bases and J gave up 6 bases; unmatched junction bases: 16. The CDR3 has 16 amino acids. Germline CDR1 reads SQVTM; CDR2 reads ANQGSEA. The CDR3 is CSVDRGQPVVGDGYTF. CDR3 DNA: TGCAGCGTTGACCGGGGACAGCCGGTCGTCGGGGATGGCTACACCTTC.

The gene calls are TRBV12-3 or TRBV12-4 and TRBJ2-2; D gene unclear. CDR3 length equals 13 residues. V shed 2 bases and J shed 4 bases, with 5 bases lying between them. Here the CDR3 DNA reads TGTGCCAGCAGTTTAATAGTCACCGGGGAGCTGTTTTTT. Translating it yields CASSLIVTGELFF.

The J gene is TRBJ2-2, the V gene TRBV28, with 7 bases aligning to TRBD1. The CDR3 has 15 amino acids. The V and J ends lost 6 bases and 2 bases, in that order; junction bases with no gene match: 6. The germline V gene has CDR1 MDHEN and CDR2 SYDVKM. The CDR3 coding sequence is TGTGCCAGCAGGGCCGGGACAGACAACACCGGGGAGCTGTTTTTT. Translation: CASRAGTDNTGELFF.

This chain uses TRBV6-6 with TRBJ2-5; 9 bases fit TRBD1. The V gene's germline CDR1 is MNHNY and CDR2 SVGAGI (reference sequence). V shed 5 bases, J shed 5 bases, and the junction held 18 bases outside the gene matches. The CDR3 has 18 residues. In nucleotides, the CDR3 is TGTGCCAGCAGTCTCACTACCTACAGGGGGCGAGGTTCCGAGACCCAGTACTTC. Its translation: CASSLTTYRGRGSETQYF.

The chain has TRBV19 and TRBJ2-6; a possible D gene is TRBD1 (6 bases). The V gene's germline CDR1 is LNHDA and CDR2 SQIVND (reference sequence). With 7 bases removed from V and 1 base from J, the gap between germline ends came to 14 bases. This CDR3 has 16 residues. The CDR3, as DNA: TGTGCCAGTAACCCGAGAGGGGGTTCTGGGGCCAACGTCCTGACTTTC. It encodes CASNPRGGSGANVLTF.

The chain has TRBV27 and TRBJ2-3; the D is unclear. The CDR3 is 14 amino acids. Germline assignment: CDR1 MNHEY and CDR2 SMNVEV (reference sequence). The ends were cut back, 5 bases at V and 6 bases at J, with 15 bases in the middle. The CDR3 here is CASSPRRLGDTQYF. The CDR3 coding sequence is TGTGCCAGCAGTCCGAGACGGCTAGGCGATACGCAGTATTTT.

This clone occurred once. This rearrangement joins TRBV5-4 to TRBJ1-1; possible D gene TRBD1, 5 bases. Germline V gene data show CDR1 as SGHNT and CDR2 as YYREEE (reference sequence). V dropped 2 bases and J dropped 5 bases, with 16 bases sitting between them. CDR3 length: 15 residues. The CDR3 DNA follows: TGTGCCAGCAGCTTCCCCTCGGGGGAAGGGACTGAAGCTTTCTTT. This codes for CASSFPSGEGTEAFF.

The chain is built from TRBV2 and TRBJ1-1; D may be TRBD1 (5 bases). Germline CDR1 reads SNHLY; CDR2 reads FYNNEI. The CDR3 has 11 residues. V lost 5 bases, J lost 5 bases, and 6 bases lay in between. CDR3 loop: CASSRGTEAFF. For the CDR3, the DNA is TGTGCCAGCAGTCGGGGGACTGAAGCTTTCTTT.

The genes are TRBV7-9 and TRBJ1-4; 8 bases map to TRBD1. Looked up from germline, CDR1 is SEHNR and CDR2 is FQNEAQ (reference sequence). The CDR3 extends over 14 amino acids. Trimming took 3 bases from V and 6 from J; bases not matched to a gene: 3. This CDR3 reads CASSLDRVDEKLFF. DNA of the CDR3: TGTGCCAGCAGCTTGGACAGGGTCGATGAAAAACTGTTTTTT.

This clone was found a few times. This chain links TRBV2 with TRBJ2-7; 9 bases match TRBD2. This CDR3 region has 14 residues. CDR1 and CDR2 from the germline V gene are SNHLY and FYNNEI. V shed 6 bases and J 4 bases; nucleotides not matched to a gene: 7. CDR3 nucleotides: TGTGCCAGCAGAAAGGGTAGCGGGAGATACGAGCAGTACTTC. Protein sequence: CASRKGSGRYEQYF.

This clone occurred once. The V gene is TRBV29-1, the J gene TRBJ2-7; D remains ambiguous. Germline V gene sequence: CDR1 SQVTM, CDR2 ANQGSEA. The CDR3 is made up of 12 amino acids. Trimming cost V 7 bases and J 2 bases, with 12 bases left between them. The CDR3 spells CSAVLFPYEQYF. The CDR3 DNA follows: TGCAGCGCCGTACTATTTCCCTACGAGCAGTACTTC.

The chain is built from TRBV11-2 and TRBJ2-3; no clear D. The CDR3 covers 15 residues. From germline, CDR1 is SGHAT and CDR2 FQNNGV. Deletions cut 0 bases from V and 2 bases from J, with 9 bases between. CDR3 amino acids: CASSLELSTTDTQYF. DNA of the CDR3: TGTGCCAGCAGCTTAGAATTGAGTACCACAGATACGCAGTATTTT. The whole variable domain, filled in from reference TRBV11-2 and TRBJ2-3, reads EAGVAQSPRYKIIEKRQSVAFWCNPISGHATLYWYQQILGQGPKLLIQFQNNGVVDDSQLPKDRFSAERLKGVDSTLKIQPAKLEDSAVYLCASSLELSTTDTQYFGPGTRLTVL.

The J gene is TRBJ2-4, the V gene TRBV30; 7 bases align to TRBD1. J was trimmed by 5 bases and V by 2 bases; bases with no gene match: 9. The CDR3 totals 15 residues. Germline V gene lookup returns CDR1 GTSNPN and CDR2 SVGIG (reference sequence). The CDR3 nucleotides are TGTGCCTGGAGTACGGTCGGGACAGCACAAAACATTCAGTACTTC. It yields the protein CAWSTVGTAQNIQYF. The full variable domain, rest sourced from reference TRBV30 and TRBJ2-4, is SQTIHQWPATLVQPVGSPLSLECTVEGTSNPNLYWYRQAAGRGLQLLFYSVGIGQISSEVPQNLSASRPQDRQFILSSKKLLLSDSGFYLCAWSTVGTAQNIQYFGAGTRLSVL.

V and J are TRBV5-1 and TRBJ1-5; no clear D. The CDR3 spans 14 residues. The germline V gene encodes CDR1 SGHRS and CDR2 YFSETQ. V lost 4 bases and J 1 base, leaving 9 bases between the germline ends. CDR3 sequence reads: CASSPGYSNQPQHF. In nucleotides, the CDR3 is TGCGCCAGCAGCCCCGGTTACAGCAATCAGCCCCAGCATTTT.

This chain joins TRBV6-5 and TRBJ1-6, with no clear D. Trimming pared 0 bases from V and 7 bases from J, leaving 7 bases between. Germline V gives CDR1 MNHEY, CDR2 SVGAGI. The CDR3 is 14 amino acids. CDR3 DNA: TGTGCCAGCAGTTACTCGGGGAGGAATTCACCCCTCCACTTT. Protein product: CASSYSGRNSPLHF.

V usage is TRBV29-1 and J usage is TRBJ2-2; D perhaps matches TRBD1 (6 bases). V was pared by 0 bases and J by 4 bases, with 15 bases between. Germline loops: CDR1 SQVTM, CDR2 ANQGSEA. CDR3 length: 16 amino acids. CDR3 protein: CSVEDLGGGGTGELFF. The CDR3 nucleotides read TGCAGCGTTGAAGATCTTGGGGGCGGCGGCACCGGGGAGCTGTTTTTT.

The chain employs TRBV4-3 and TRBJ1-6, with a weak D call TRBD1 (5 bases). Trimming took 2 bases from V and 10 from J, leaving 9 bases between them. Germline loops: CDR1 LGHNA, CDR2 YSLEER. The CDR3 sequence is 13 residues long. The CDR3 region is CASSQTGGSPLHF. CDR3 DNA sequence: TGCGCCAGCAGCCAAACGGGGGGGTCACCCCTCCACTTT.

This sequence joins TRBV7-9 and TRBJ2-1, with D perhaps TRBD2 (6 bases). The V end lost 4 bases, the J end lost 10 bases, and 14 bases lay between the germline ends. The germline gives CDR1 SEHNR, CDR2 FQNEAQ (reference sequence). CDR3 size: 13 residues. The chain's CDR3 is CASSSKGGVEQFF. In DNA, the CDR3 is TGTGCCAGCAGCTCAAAGGGCGGGGTAGAGCAGTTCTTC. Full variable domain (missing parts from reference TRBV7-9 and TRBJ2-1): DTGVSQNPRHKITKRGQNVTFRCDPISEHNRLYWYRQTLGQGPEFLTYFQNEAQLEKSRLLSDRFSAERPKGSFSTLEIQRTEQGDSAMYLCASSSKGGVEQFFGPGTRLTVL.

The V and J genes are TRBV10-3 and TRBJ2-2, with D possibly TRBD2 on 6 matching bases. CDR3 size: 13 residues. Germline CDR1 and CDR2: ENHRY and SYGVKD. The V end lost 5 bases, the J end lost 4 bases, and 8 bases lay between the germline ends. CDR3 coding DNA: TGTGCCATCAGTAGGGAGGCCACCGGGGAGCTGTTTTTT. It codes for CAISREATGELFF.

The rearrangement links TRBV9 to TRBJ1-6; 11 positions match TRBD1. The germline CDR1 and CDR2 sequences are SGDLS and YYNGEE. This CDR3 comprises 15 residues. With 0 bases clipped from V and 9 bases from J, the junction kept 2 bases outside the gene matches. The CDR3 loop is CASSVDGTGGSPLHF. CDR3 coding DNA: TGTGCCAGCAGCGTAGATGGGACAGGGGGTTCACCCCTCCACTTT.

This chain joins TRBV9 and TRBJ1-6; tentative D call: TRBD1 (5 bases). Trimming pared 3 bases from V and 6 bases from J, leaving 10 bases between. Germline CDR1 is SGDLS and CDR2 is YYNGEE. This CDR3 comprises 14 residues. CDR3 nucleotide sequence: TGTGCCAGCAGCGCAGACAGCTCTAATTCACCCCTCCACTTT. Its protein product is CASSADSSNSPLHF.